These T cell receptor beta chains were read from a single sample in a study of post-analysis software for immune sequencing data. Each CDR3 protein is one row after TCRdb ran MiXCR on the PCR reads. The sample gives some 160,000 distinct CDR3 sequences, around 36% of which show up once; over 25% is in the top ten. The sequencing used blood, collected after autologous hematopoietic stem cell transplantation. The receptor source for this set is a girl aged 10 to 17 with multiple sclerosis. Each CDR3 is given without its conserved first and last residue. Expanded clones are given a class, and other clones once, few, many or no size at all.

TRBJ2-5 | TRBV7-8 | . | ASSHLDRRGETQY
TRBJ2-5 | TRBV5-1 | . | ASSFGTPQETQY
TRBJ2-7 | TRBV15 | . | ATRASGAHYEQY
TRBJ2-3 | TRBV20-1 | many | SARGPNTDTQY
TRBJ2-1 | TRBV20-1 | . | SATRRGPWGEQF
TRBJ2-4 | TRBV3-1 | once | ASSGGENIQY
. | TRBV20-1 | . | SAAGFSSYEQY
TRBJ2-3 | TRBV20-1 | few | SASTGEDTDTQY
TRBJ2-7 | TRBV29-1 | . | SVRQGYNEQY
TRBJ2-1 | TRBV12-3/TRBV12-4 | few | ASSRTGSGSYNEQF
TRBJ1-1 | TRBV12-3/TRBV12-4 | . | ASSLAENTEAF
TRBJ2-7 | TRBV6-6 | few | ASSYSITSGRLYEQY
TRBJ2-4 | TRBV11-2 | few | ASSSWGPPFQY
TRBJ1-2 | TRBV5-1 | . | ASSLGQGNGYT
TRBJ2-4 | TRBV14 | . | ASSQVVGQGVSPPH
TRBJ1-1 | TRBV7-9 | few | ASSFHSGTHTEAF
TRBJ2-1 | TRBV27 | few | ASSIGLAGAWHEQF
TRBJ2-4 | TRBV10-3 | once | AISEQGAIQY
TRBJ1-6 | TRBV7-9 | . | ASSATGTEYNSPLH
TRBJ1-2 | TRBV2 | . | ASSPGTGTDNGYT
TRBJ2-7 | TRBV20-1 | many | SARVVAGVSYEQY
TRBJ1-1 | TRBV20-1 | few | SARDLTSNTEAF
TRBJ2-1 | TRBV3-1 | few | ASSQEATGTQQF
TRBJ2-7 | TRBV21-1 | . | ASSKGRETSGRYEQY
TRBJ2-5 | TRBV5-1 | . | ASTSTGGSVRETQY
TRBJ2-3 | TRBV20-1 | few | SASKGIPGDTQY
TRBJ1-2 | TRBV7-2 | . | ASSGWTGDTANYGYT
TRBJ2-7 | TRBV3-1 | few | ASSQGYGSYEQY
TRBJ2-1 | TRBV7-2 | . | ASSPRVAEQF